This TCR beta chain was found in a study of blood T cell repertoires in COVID-19. Study context: PBMCs, B-cell-depleted T cells, or T cells provided the cDNA or gDNA that made up the material.

The CDR3 has 14 residues. Germline V gene sequence: CDR1 KGHSH, CDR2 LQKENI. Between the trimmed V and J ends, which lost 6 bases and 0 bases, there was a span of 9 bases. The method was immunoSEQ multiplex PCR; TCRdb's version includes in-frame clones alone and lacks a portion of them. This sample has some 200,000 clones, with about 83% found just once. This receptor was identified in a woman aged 45-59 years with active or convalescent COVID-19. Material for sequencing was peripheral blood. This rearrangement joins TRBV18 to TRBJ1-3; D uncertain. The CDR3 nucleotides are TGTGCCAGCTCGGCGGATAGCTCTGGAAACACCATATATTTT. Protein product: CASSADSSGNTIYF. Based on the CDR3 plus reference TRBV18 and TRBJ1-3, the full variable domain is NAGVMQNPRHLVRRRGQEARLRCSPMKGHSHVYWYRQLPEEGLKFMVYLQKENIIDESGMPKERFSAEFPKEGPSILRIQQVVRGDSAAYFCASSADSSGNTIYFGEGSWLTVV.